The 4 T cell receptor beta chains below were found in one sample sequenced in a study of T cells in Graves' hyperthyroidism and ophthalmopathy. Using RNA transcripts as the source, TCR beta CDR3 regions were amplified. TCR CDR3 regions were first amplified by RT-PCR with HTBI primers. TCRdb re-derived calls from the multiplex PCR reads in MiXCR, one entry per CDR3 protein. The table records fewer than 700,000 distinct CDR3 sequences, roughly 18% of them present only once. Specimen: blood. Receptors were obtained from a woman aged 18-35 years with Graves' ophthalmopathy.

This clonotype has at least ten counts. This chain joins TRBV7-8 and TRBJ2-1; no firm D call. The CDR3 consists of 14 residues. Trimming stripped 5 bases from V and 7 bases from J, with 15 bases between. Per germline, CDR1 SGHVS and CDR2 FQNEAQ. CDR3 loop: CASSTTDGWNEQFF. The CDR3 region has the DNA TGTGCCAGCAGCACCACGGACGGCTGGAATGAGCAGTTCTTC.

This clonotype has only a few counts. The rearrangement links TRBV12-3 or TRBV12-4 to TRBJ1-4, with a weak D call TRBD1 (6 bases). CDR3 size: 15 residues. Deletions cut 5 bases from V and 5 bases from J, with 15 bases between. CDR3 coding DNA: TGTGCCAGCAGTATAAACGGGACACCGAATGAAAAACTGTTTTTT. The encoded protein is CASSINGTPNEKLFF.

This clonotype was picked up a small number of times. The chain carries TRBV2 and TRBJ2-7, with 7 nucleotides matching TRBD2. This CDR3 has 13 residues. CDR1 and CDR2 (germline): SNHLY, FYNNEI. Trimming took 9 bases from V and 2 from J; bases not matched to a gene: 7. CDR3 sequence reads: CASKREATYEQYF. DNA for the CDR3: TGTGCCAGTAAGCGGGAAGCAACCTACGAGCAGTACTTC.

This clonotype occurred a few times. This rearrangement joins TRBV20-1 to TRBJ1-3, with D possibly TRBD1 on 5 matching bases. The germline gives CDR1 DFQATT, CDR2 SNEGSKA (reference sequence). The V gene lost 5 bases and the J gene lost 1 base, with 18 bases spanning the gap. This CDR3 is built from 16 residues. CDR3 sequence: CSAGGPGPSSGNTIYF. In nucleotides, the CDR3 is TGCAGTGCTGGAGGCCCAGGGCCGAGTTCTGGAAACACCATATATTTT.